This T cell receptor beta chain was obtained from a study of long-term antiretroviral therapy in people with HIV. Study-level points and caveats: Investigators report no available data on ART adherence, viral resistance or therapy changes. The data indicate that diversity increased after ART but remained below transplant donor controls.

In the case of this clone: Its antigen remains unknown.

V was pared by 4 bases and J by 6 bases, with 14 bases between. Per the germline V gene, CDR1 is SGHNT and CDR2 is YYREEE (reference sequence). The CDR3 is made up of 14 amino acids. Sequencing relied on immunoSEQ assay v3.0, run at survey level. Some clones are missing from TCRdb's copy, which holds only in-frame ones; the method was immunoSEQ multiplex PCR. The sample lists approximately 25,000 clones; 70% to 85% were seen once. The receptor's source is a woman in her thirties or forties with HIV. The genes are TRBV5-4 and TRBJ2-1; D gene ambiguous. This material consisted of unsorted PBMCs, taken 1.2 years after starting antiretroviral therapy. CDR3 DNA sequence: TGTGCCAGCAGCCGGAGAGGAACTTTCAATGAGCAGTTCTTC. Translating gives CASSRRGTFNEQFF.